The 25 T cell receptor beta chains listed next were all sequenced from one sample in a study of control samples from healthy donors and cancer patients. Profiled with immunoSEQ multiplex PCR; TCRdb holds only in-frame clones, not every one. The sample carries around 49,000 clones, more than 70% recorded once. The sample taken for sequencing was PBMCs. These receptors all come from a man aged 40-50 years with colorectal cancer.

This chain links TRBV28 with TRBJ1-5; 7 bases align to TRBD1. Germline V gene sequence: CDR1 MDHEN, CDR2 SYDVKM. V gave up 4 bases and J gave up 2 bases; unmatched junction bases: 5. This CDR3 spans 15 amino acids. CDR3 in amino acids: CASSWRQGGNQPQHF. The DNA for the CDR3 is TGTGCCAGCAGTTGGCGACAGGGAGGCAATCAGCCCCAGCATTTT.

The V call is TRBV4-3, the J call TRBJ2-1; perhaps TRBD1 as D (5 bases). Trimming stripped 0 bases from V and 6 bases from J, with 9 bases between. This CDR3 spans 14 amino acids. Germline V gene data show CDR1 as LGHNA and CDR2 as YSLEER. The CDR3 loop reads CASSQDLQGNEQFF. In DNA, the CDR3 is TGCGCCAGCAGCCAAGATCTGCAGGGCAATGAGCAGTTCTTC.

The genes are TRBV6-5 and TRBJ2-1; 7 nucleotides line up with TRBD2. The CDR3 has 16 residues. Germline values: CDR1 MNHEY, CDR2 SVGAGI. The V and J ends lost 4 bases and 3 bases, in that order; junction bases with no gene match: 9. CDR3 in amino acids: CASSSNPSGVYNEQFF. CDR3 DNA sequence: TGTGCCAGCAGTTCAAATCCTAGCGGAGTCTACAATGAGCAGTTCTTC.

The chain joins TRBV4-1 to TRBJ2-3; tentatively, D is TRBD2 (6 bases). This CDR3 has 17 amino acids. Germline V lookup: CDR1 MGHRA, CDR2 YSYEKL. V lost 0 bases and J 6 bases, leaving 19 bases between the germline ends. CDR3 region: CASSQERRRDQADTQYF. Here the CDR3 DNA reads TGCGCCAGCAGCCAAGAAAGAAGGAGGGATCAGGCGGATACGCAGTATTTT.

In nucleotides, the CDR3 is TGCGCCAGCAGCCTAATACAGATGACGACCGGGGAGCTGTTTTTT. Its protein is CASSLIQMTTGELFF. This chain connects TRBV5-1 to TRBJ2-2; D is undetermined. Per the germline V gene, CDR1 is SGHRS and CDR2 is YFSETQ. The germline V and J ends were trimmed by 4 bases and 5 bases, with 15 bases remaining between them. This CDR3 has 15 amino acids. Together with reference TRBV5-1 and TRBJ2-2, the CDR3 gives the full variable domain: KAGVTQTPRYLIKTRGQQVTLSCSPISGHRSVSWYQQTPGQGLQFLFEYFSETQRNKGNFPGRFSGRQFSNSRSEMNVSTLELGDSALYLCASSLIQMTTGELFFGEGSRLTVL.

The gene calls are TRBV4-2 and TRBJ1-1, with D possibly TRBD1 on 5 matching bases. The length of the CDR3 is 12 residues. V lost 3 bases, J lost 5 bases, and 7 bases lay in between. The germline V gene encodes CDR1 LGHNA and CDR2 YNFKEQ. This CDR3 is CASSQGVTEAFF. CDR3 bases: TGTGCCAGCAGCCAGGGGGTGACTGAAGCTTTCTTT.

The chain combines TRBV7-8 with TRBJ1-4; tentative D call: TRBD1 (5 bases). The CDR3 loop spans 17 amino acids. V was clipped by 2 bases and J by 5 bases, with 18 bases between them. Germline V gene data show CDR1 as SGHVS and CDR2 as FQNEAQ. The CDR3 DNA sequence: TGTGCCAGCAGCTTAAATGTACGGGGCGGTAGAAATGAAAAACTGTTTTTT. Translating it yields CASSLNVRGGRNEKLFF.

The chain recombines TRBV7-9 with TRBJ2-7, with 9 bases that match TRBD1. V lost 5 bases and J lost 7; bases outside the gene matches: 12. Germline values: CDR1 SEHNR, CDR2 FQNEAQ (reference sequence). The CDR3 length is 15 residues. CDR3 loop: CASSHEADRGGEQYF. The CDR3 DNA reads TGTGCCAGCAGCCACGAGGCGGACAGGGGAGGGGAGCAGTACTTC. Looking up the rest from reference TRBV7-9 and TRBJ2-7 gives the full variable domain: DTGVSQNPRHKITKRGQNVTFRCDPISEHNRLYWYRQTLGQGPEFLTYFQNEAQLEKSRLLSDRFSAERPKGSFSTLEIQRTEQGDSAMYLCASSHEADRGGEQYFGPGTRLTVT.

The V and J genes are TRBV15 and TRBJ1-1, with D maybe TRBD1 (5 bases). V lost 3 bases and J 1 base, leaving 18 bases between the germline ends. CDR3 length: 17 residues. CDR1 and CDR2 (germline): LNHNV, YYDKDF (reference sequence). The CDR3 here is CATSRGGLGVKNTEAFF. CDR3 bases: TGTGCCACCAGCAGGGGAGGGTTAGGGGTTAAGAACACTGAAGCTTTCTTT. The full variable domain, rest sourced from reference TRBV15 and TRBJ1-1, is DAMVIQNPRYQVTQFGKPVTLSCSQTLNHNVMYWYQQKSSQAPKLLFHYYDKDFNNEADTPDNFQSRRPNTSFCFLDIRSPGLGDTAMYLCATSRGGLGVKNTEAFFGQGTRLTVV.

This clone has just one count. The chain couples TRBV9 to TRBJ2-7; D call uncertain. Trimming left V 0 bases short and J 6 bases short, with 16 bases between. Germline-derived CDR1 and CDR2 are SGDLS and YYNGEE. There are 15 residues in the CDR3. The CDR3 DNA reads TGTGCCAGCAGCGTAGAAGGTAAACCGGGCTCCGAGCAGTACTTC. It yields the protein CASSVEGKPGSEQYF.

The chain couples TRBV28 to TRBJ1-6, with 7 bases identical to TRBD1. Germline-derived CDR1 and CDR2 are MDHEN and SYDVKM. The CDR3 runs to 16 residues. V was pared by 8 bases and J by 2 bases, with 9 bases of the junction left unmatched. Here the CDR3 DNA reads TGTGCCAGCGGAAACGACAGGGTGGCCTATAATTCACCCCTCCACTTT. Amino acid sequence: CASGNDRVAYNSPLHF.

CDR3 residues: CASSLGVGGRQQYF. DNA of the CDR3: TGTGCCAGCAGCTTAGGTGTCGGAGGGCGTCAGCAGTACTTC. The genes are TRBV7-2 and TRBJ2-7; weak D call: TRBD2 (6 bases). The CDR3 totals 14 residues. The germline V and J ends were trimmed by 1 base and 8 bases, with 15 bases remaining between them. From germline, CDR1 is SGHTA and CDR2 FQGNSA. Full variable domain (outside the CDR3, taken from reference TRBV7-2 and TRBJ2-7): GAGVSQSPSNKVTEKGKDVELRCDPISGHTALYWYRQSLGQGLEFLIYFQGNSAPDKSGLPSDRFSAERTGGSVSTLTIQRTQQEDSAVYLCASSLGVGGRQQYFGPGTRLTVT.

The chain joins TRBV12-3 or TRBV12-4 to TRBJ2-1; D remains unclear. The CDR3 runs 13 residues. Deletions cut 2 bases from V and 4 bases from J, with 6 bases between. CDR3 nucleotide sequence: TGTGCCAGCAGTTTAAGGCGGTACAATGAGCAGTTCTTC. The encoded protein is CASSLRRYNEQFF.

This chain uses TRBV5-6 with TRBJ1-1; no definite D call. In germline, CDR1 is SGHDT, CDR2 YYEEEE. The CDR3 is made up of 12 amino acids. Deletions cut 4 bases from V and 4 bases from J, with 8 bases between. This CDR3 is CASSPGSTEAFF. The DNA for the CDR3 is TGTGCCAGCAGCCCTGGGAGCACTGAAGCTTTCTTT.

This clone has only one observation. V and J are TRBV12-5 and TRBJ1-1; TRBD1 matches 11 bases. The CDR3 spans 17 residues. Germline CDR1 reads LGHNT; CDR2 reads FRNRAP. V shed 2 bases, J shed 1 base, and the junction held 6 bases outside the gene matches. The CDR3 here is CASGLTWTGGANTEAFF. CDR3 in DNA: TGTGCTAGTGGTTTGACGTGGACAGGGGGCGCGAACACTGAAGCTTTCTTT.

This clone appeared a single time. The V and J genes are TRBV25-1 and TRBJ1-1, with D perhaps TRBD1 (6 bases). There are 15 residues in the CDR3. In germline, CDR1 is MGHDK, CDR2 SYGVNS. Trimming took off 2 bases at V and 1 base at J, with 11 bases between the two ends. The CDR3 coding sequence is TGTGCCAGCAGTGAAAGCTACAGGGCGAACACTGAAGCTTTCTTT. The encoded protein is CASSESYRANTEAFF. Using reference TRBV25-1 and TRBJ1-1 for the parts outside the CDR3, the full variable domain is EADIYQTPRYLVIGTGKKITLECSQTMGHDKMYWYQQDPGMELHLIHYSYGVNSTEKGDLSSESTVSRIRTEHFPLTLESARPSHTSQYLCASSESYRANTEAFFGQGTRLTVV.

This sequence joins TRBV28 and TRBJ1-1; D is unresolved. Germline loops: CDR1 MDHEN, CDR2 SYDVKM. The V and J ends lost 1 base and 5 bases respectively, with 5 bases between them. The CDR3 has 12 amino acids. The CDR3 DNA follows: TGTGCCAGCAGTTTATCGAGGACTGAAGCTTTCTTT. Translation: CASSLSRTEAFF.

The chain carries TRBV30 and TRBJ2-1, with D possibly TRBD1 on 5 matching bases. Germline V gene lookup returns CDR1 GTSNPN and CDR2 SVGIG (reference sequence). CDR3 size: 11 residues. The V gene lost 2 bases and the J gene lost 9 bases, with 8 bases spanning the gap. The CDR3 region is CAWSSRGEQFF. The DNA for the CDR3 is TGTGCCTGGAGTTCTAGGGGTGAGCAGTTCTTC. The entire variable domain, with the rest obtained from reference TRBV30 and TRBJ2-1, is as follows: SQTIHQWPATLVQPVGSPLSLECTVEGTSNPNLYWYRQAAGRGLQLLFYSVGIGQISSEVPQNLSASRPQDRQFILSSKKLLLSDSGFYLCAWSSRGEQFFGPGTRLTVL.

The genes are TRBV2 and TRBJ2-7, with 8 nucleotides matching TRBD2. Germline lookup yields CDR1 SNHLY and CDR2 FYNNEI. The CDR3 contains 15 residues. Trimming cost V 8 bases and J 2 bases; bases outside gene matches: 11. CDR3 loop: CASSAREGETYEQYF. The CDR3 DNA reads TGTGCCAGCTCTGCACGGGAGGGCGAAACCTACGAGCAGTACTTC.

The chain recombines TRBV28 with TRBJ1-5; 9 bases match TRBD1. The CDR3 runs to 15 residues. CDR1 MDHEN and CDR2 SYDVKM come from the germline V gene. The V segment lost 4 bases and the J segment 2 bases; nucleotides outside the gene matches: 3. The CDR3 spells CASSWTGEGNQPQHF. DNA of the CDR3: TGTGCCAGCAGTTGGACAGGGGAAGGCAATCAGCCCCAGCATTTT.

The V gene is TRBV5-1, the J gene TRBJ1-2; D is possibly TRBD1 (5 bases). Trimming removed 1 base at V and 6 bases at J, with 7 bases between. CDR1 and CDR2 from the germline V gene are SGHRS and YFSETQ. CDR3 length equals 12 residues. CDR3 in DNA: TGCGCCAGCAGCTTGTTAGGGGATGGCTACACCTTC. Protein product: CASSLLGDGYTF.

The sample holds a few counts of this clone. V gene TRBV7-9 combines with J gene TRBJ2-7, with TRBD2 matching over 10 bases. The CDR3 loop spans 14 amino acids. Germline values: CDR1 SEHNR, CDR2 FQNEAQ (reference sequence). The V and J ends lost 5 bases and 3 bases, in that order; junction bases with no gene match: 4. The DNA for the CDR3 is TGTGCCAGCAGCCTTAGCGGGAGGAACTACGAGCAGTACTTC. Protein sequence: CASSLSGRNYEQYF. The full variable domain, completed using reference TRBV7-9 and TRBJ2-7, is DTGVSQNPRHKITKRGQNVTFRCDPISEHNRLYWYRQTLGQGPEFLTYFQNEAQLEKSRLLSDRFSAERPKGSFSTLEIQRTEQGDSAMYLCASSLSGRNYEQYFGPGTRLTVT.

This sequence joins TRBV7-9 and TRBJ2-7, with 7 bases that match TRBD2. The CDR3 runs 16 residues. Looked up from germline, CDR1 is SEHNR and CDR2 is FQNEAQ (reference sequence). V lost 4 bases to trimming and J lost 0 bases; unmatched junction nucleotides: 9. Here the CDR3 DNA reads TGTGCCAGCAGCTCTGTGGGACTACTCAACTCCTACGAGCAGTACTTC. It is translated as CASSSVGLLNSYEQYF.

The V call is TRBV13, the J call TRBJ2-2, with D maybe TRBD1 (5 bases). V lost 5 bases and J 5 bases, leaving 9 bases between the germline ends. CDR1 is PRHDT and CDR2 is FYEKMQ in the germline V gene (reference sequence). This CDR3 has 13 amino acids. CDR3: CASSPQGTGELFF. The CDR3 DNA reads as TGTGCCAGCAGCCCGCAGGGAACCGGGGAGCTGTTTTTT.

CDR3 in amino acids: CASSHRLTAVVDIYF. The CDR3 DNA sequence: TGTGCCAGCAGCCACCGCCTGACCGCTGTTGTCGACATATATTTT. V gene TRBV14 combines with J gene TRBJ1-3; D gene ambiguous. The CDR3 runs 15 residues. Trimming pared 3 bases from V and 12 bases from J, leaving 21 bases between. Germline assignment: CDR1 SGHDN and CDR2 FVKESK.